This paragraph covers one TCR beta chain sequence. Its antigen is currently unknown. PCR employed 60 Vbeta and 13 Jbeta primers. Profiled with immunoSEQ multiplex PCR; TCRdb holds only in-frame clones, not every one. This specimen shows 200,000 or so clones; the ten leading clones hold around 0.7%. This sample stems from a study of cytomegalovirus exposure and HLA in healthy donors. Study-level findings and limits: It was assumed in the presence/absence analyses that sequencing depth was roughly uniform across donors.

The CDR3 runs to 16 residues. V was trimmed by 3 bases and J by 1 base, leaving 15 bases between them. Looked up from germline, CDR1 is LNHDA and CDR2 is SQIVND (reference sequence). Sequenced: PBMCs. The rearrangement links TRBV19 to TRBJ1-1; D unclear. This TCR came from a boy between 5 and 17 years old in good health and CMV-seronegative. The CDR3 region has the DNA TGTGCCAGTAGTATTCGGTCTCCGGCGGCGAACACTGAAGCTTTCTTT. Residues: CASSIRSPAANTEAFF.